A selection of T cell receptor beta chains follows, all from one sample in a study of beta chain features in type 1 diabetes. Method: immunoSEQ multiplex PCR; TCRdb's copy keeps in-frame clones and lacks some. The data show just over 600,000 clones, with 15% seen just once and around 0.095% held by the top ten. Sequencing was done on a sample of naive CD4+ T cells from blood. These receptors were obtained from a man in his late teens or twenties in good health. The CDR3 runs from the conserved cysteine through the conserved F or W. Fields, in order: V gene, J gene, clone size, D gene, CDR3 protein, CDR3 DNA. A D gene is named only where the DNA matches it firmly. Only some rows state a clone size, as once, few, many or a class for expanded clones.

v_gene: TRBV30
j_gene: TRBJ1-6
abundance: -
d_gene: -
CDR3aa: CAWSLRGAPSNSPLHF
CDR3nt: TGTGCCTGGAGTCTTCGCGGGGCACCTAGTAATTCACCCCTCCACTTT

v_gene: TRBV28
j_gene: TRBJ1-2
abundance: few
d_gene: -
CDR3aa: CASRQGSYGYTF
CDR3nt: TGTGCCAGCAGACAGGGCAGCTATGGCTACACCTTC

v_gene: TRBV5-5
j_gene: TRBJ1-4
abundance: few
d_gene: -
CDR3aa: CASSFRGRNEKLFF
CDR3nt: TGTGCCAGCAGCTTTCGGGGCAGGAATGAAAAACTGTTTTTT

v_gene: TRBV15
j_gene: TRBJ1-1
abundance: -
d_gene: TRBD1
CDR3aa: CATSIDRGNTEAFF
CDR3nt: TGTGCCACCAGCATTGACAGGGGGAACACTGAAGCTTTCTTT

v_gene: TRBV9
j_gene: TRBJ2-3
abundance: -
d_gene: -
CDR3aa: CASRGRYSGTDTQYF
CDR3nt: TGTGCCAGCAGAGGCAGGTATTCGGGCACAGATACGCAGTATTTT

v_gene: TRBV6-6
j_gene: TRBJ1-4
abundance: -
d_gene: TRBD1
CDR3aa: CASSPTGRNEKLFF
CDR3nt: TGTGCCAGCAGCCCGACAGGGAGAAATGAAAAACTGTTTTTT

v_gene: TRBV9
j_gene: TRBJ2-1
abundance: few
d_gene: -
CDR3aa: CASSVVTNEQFF
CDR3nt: TGTGCCAGCAGCGTAGTAACGAATGAGCAGTTCTTC

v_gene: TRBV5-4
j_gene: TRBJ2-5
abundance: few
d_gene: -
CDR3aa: CASSPGTGGGETQYF
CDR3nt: TGTGCCAGCAGCCCGGGAACGGGGGGCGGGGAGACCCAGTACTTC

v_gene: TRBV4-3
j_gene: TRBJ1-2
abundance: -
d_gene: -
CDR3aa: CASSQEGLGEGKGYTF
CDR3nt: TGCGCCAGCAGCCAAGAAGGTCTCGGGGAAGGGAAAGGCTACACCTTC

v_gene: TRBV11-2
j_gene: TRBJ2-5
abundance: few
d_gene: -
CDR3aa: CPGDEYQETQYF
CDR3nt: TGCCCGGGGGACGAGTACCAAGAGACCCAGTACTTC

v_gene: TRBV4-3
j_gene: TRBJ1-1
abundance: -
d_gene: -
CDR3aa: CASSQDGRGSAEAFF
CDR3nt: TGCGCCAGCAGCCAAGATGGGCGAGGGAGCGCTGAAGCTTTCTTT

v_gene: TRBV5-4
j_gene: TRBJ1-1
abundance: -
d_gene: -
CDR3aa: CASSLGGYSEAFF
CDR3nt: TGTGCCAGCAGCTTGGGGGGGTATTCTGAAGCTTTCTTT

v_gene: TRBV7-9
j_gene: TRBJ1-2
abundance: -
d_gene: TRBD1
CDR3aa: CASSFKGADYGYTF
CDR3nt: TGTGCCAGCAGCTTCAAGGGGGCGGACTATGGCTACACCTTC

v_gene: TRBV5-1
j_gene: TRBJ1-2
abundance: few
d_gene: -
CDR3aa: CASSLGRGFDGYTF
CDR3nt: TGCGCCAGCAGCTTGGGCCGGGGCTTCGATGGCTACACCTTC

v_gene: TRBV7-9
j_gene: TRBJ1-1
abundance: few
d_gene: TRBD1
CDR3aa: CASSPQETGQAFF
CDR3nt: TGTGCCAGCAGCCCGCAGGAGACAGGGCAAGCTTTCTTT

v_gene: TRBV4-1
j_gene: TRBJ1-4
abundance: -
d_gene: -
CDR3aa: CASSQVGGPNEKLFF
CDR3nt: TGCGCCAGCAGCCAAGTAGGGGGGCCTAATGAAAAACTGTTTTTT

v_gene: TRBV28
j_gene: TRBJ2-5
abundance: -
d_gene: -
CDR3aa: CASSAPGQETQYF
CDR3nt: TGTGCCAGCAGTGCCCCGGGCCAAGAGACCCAGTACTTC

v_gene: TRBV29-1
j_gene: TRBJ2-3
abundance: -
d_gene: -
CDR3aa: CSVTRLGAAALDTQYF
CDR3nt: TGCAGCGTTACCCGGCTCGGGGCCGCGGCTTTAGATACGCAGTATTTT

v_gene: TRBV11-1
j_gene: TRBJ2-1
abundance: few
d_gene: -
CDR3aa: CASSSGLTYNEQFF
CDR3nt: TGTGCCAGCAGTTCTGGACTCACCTACAATGAGCAGTTCTTC

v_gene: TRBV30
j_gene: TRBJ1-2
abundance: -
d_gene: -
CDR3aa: CAWIWGPDYGYTF
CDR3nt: TGTGCCTGGATATGGGGCCCCGACTATGGCTACACCTTC

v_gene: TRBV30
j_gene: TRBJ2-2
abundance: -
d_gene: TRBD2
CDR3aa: CAWSLGTSGLTGELFF
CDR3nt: TGTGCCTGGAGCTTAGGGACTAGCGGACTCACCGGGGAGCTGTTTTTT

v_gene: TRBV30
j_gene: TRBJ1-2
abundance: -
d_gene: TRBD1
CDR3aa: CAWSKIGTAPHGYTF
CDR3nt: TGTGCCTGGAGTAAAATTGGGACAGCACCCCATGGCTACACCTTC

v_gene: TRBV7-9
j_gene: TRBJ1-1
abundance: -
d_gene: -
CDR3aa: CASSLFRANTEAFF
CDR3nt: TGTGCCAGCAGCTTATTCAGGGCGAACACTGAAGCTTTCTTT

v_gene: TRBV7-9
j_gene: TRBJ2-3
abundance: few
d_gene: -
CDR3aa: CASSPGTSGADTQYF
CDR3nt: TGTGCCAGCAGCCCCGGGACGTCCGGGGCAGATACGCAGTATTTT

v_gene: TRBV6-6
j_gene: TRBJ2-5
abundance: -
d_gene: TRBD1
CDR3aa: CASSLRTGLIQETQYF
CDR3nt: TGTGCCAGCAGCCTAAGGACAGGGCTTATCCAAGAGACCCAGTACTTC

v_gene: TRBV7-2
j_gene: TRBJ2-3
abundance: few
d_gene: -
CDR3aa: CASSPWRGGDTQYF
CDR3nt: TGTGCCAGCAGCCCCTGGAGGGGGGGGGATACGCAGTATTTT

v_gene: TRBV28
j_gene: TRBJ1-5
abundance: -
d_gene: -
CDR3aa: CASSLYLGHSNQPQHF
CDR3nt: TGTGCCAGCAGTTTATACCTGGGCCATAGCAATCAGCCCCAGCATTTT

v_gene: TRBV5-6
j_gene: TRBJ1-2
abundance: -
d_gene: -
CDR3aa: CASSLPGNYGYTF
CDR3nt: TGTGCCAGCAGCTTGCCAGGCAACTATGGCTACACCTTC

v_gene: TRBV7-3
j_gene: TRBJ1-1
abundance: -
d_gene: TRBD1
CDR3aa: CASRQGQNTEAFF
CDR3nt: TGTGCCAGCCGACAGGGACAGAACACTGAAGCTTTCTTT

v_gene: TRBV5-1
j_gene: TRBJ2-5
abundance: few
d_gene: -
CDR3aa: CASSGGSTAGQETQYF
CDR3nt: TGCGCCAGCAGCGGCGGGTCCACGGCGGGCCAAGAGACCCAGTACTTC

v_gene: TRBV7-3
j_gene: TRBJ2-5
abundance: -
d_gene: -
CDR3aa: CASSTSRVRYQETQYF
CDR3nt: TGTGCCAGCAGTACCTCGCGGGTTAGGTACCAAGAGACCCAGTACTTC

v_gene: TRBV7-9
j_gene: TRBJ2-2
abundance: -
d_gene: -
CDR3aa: CASSFAQSTTRELFF
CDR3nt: TGTGCCAGCAGCTTCGCCCAATCAACAACACGGGAGCTGTTTTTT

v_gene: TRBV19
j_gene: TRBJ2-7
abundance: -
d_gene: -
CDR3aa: CASSMNFLTAYEQYF
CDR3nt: TGTGCCAGTAGTATGAACTTCTTGACCGCCTACGAGCAGTACTTC

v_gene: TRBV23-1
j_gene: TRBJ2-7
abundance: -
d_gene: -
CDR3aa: CASSQSFLGTDNNLSYEQYF
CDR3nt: TGCGCCAGCAGTCAATCATTCCTAGGGACGGACAACAACCTCTCCTACGAGCAGTACTTC

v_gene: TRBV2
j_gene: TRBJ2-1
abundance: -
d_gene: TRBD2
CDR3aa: CASTGTSSYNEQFF
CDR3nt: TGTGCCAGCACCGGGACTAGCTCCTACAATGAGCAGTTCTTC